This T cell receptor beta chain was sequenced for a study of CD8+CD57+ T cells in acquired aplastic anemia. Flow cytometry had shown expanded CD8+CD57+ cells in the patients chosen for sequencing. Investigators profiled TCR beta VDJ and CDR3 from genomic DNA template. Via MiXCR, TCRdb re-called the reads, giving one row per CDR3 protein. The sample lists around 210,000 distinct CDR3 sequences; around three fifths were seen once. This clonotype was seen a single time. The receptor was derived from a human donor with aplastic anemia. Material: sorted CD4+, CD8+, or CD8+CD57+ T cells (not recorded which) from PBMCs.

CDR3 DNA: TGTGCCACCAGCAGAGAGCGAGGGGGGTTAGGCACTGAAGCTTTCTTT. Encoded protein: CATSRERGGLGTEAFF. The V call is TRBV15, the J call TRBJ1-1; possibly TRBD1 for D (6 bases). The germline CDR1 and CDR2 sequences are LNHNV and YYDKDF (reference sequence). CDR3 length equals 16 residues. The V end lost 0 bases, the J end lost 4 bases, and 15 bases lay between the germline ends.